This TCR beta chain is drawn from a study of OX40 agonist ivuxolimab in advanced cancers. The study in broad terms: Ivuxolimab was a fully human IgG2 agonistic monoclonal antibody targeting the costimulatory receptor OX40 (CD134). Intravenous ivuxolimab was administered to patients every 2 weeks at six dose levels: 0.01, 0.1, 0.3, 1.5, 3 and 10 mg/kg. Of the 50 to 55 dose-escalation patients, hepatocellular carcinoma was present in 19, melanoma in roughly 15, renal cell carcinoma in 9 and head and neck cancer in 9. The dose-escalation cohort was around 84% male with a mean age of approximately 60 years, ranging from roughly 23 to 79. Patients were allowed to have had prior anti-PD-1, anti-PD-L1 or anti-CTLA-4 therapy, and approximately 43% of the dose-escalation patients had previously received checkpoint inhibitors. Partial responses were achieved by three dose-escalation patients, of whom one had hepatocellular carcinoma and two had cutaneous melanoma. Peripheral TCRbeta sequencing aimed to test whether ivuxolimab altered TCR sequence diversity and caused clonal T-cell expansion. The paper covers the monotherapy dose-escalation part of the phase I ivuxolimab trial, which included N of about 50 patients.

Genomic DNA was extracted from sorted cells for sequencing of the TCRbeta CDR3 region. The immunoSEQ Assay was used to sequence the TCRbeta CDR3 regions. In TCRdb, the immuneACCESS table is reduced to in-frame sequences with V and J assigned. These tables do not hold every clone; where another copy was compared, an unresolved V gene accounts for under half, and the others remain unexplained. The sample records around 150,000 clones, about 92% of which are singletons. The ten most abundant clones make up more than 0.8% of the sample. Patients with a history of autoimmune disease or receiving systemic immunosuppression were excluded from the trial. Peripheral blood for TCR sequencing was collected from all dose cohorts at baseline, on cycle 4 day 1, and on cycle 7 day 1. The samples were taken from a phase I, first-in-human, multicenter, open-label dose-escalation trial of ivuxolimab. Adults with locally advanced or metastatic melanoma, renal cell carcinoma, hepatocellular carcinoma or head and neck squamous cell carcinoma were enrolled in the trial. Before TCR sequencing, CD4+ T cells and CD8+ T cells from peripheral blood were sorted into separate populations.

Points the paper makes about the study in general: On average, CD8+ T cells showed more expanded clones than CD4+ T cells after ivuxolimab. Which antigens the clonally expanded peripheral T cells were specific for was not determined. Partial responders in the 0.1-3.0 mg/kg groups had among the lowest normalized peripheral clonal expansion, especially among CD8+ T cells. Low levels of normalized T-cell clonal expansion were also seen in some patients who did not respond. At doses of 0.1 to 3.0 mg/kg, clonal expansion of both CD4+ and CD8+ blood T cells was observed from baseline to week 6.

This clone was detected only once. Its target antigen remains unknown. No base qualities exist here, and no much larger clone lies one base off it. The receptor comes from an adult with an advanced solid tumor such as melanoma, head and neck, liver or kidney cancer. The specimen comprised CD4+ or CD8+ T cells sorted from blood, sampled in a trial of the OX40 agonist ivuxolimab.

The DNA is as follows: TGTGCCAGCAGTGCCGGGACAGGGGTTGAAAAACTGTTTTTT. It translates as CASSAGTGVEKLFF. The rearrangement combines TRBV25-1 with TRBJ1-4, with 10 bases matching TRBD1. In the germline V gene, CDR1 corresponds to MGHDK and CDR2 to SYGVNS. Compared with germline, V lacks 4 bases and J lacks 7 bases; bases without a gene match: 3. Including cysteine and phenylalanine, the CDR3 has 14 amino acids. The kept DNA is CDR3 alone, 42 bases in frame from the first base.